These 11 T cell receptor beta chains came from one sample sequenced in a study of shared clonotypes between healthy human individuals. CD45RO-negative cells were positively selected for CCR7, leaving out terminally differentiated effector memory CD45RA+ cells. Using immunoSEQ multiplex PCR, the repertoire was profiled, and TCRdb retains in-frame clones only, with some absent. The sample includes about 2.1 million clones, 93% seen only once; the top ten take roughly 1.7%. Specimen: naive CD8+ T cells from PBMCs. The receptors derive from a man younger than 35 in good health. Some clones in this sample may be carry-over from other donors' samples.

This clone appeared once. The chain links TRBV19 to TRBJ1-2; no firm D call. The CDR3 has 14 residues. The V end was cut by 5 bases, the J end by 6 bases, with 16 bases between. The germline V gene has CDR1 LNHDA and CDR2 SQIVND (reference sequence). The CDR3 DNA is TGTGCCAGTAGTCCGCGGCAGACTCGGAATGGCTACACCTTC. Encoded protein: CASSPRQTRNGYTF.

This rearrangement joins TRBV15 to TRBJ1-2; perhaps TRBD1 as D (5 bases). The CDR3 is 14 amino acids. Germline V gene lookup returns CDR1 LNHNV and CDR2 YYDKDF (reference sequence). V shed 7 bases and J shed 7 bases, with 19 bases lying between them. The CDR3 loop is CATTAPGEEGGYTF. DNA of the CDR3: TGTGCCACCACCGCGCCGGGGGAGGAGGGTGGCTACACCTTC.

The rearrangement links TRBV5-1 to TRBJ1-1; 8 positions match TRBD1. The germline CDR1 and CDR2 sequences are SGHRS and YFSETQ. The CDR3 covers 13 residues. V trimming: 8 bases; J trimming: 4 bases; junction bases outside the gene matches: 7. The CDR3 spells CASAQGVGTEAFF. CDR3 in DNA: TGCGCCAGTGCACAGGGGGTCGGCACTGAAGCTTTCTTT.

The J gene is TRBJ2-1, the V gene TRBV9; 11 bases fit TRBD2. J was trimmed by 1 base and V by 3 bases; bases with no gene match: 15. The CDR3 is 20 amino acids. CDR1 and CDR2 (germline): SGDLS, YYNGEE. The CDR3 reads CASSARRELAGEVSYNEQFF. The CDR3, as DNA: TGTGCCAGCAGCGCCCGTCGTGAACTAGCGGGAGAAGTGTCCTACAATGAGCAGTTCTTC.

The chain recombines TRBV28 with TRBJ2-7; D is unresolved. Trimming left V 1 base short and J 6 bases short, with 1 base between. Germline lookup yields CDR1 MDHEN and CDR2 SYDVKM. CDR3 length: 10 residues. The CDR3 coding sequence is TGTGCCAGCAGTTTATTCGAGCAGTACTTC. Translating it yields CASSLFEQYF.

The rearrangement joins TRBV27 to TRBJ2-1; 11 positions agree with TRBD2. Germline V gene sequence: CDR1 MNHEY, CDR2 SMNVEV (reference sequence). With V trimmed by 2 bases and J by 8 bases, 5 bases remained unmatched. The CDR3 runs to 15 residues. The chain's CDR3 is CASSLTLAGVYEQFF. CDR3 sequence (DNA): TGTGCCAGCAGTTTAACACTAGCGGGAGTCTATGAGCAGTTCTTC.

In regard to this clone: Additional DNA sequences in this sample encode the identical CDR3. The gene calls are TRBV5-1 and TRBJ2-3; TRBD1 matches 7 bases. Trimming at V came to 0 bases and at J to 1 base, leaving 2 bases not matched to a gene. In germline, CDR1 is SGHRS, CDR2 YFSETQ. The CDR3 is 15 amino acids. CDR3 residues: CASSLEGGGTDTQYF. CDR3 in DNA: TGCGCCAGCAGCTTGGAAGGGGGCGGCACAGATACGCAGTATTTT.

The chain links TRBV13 to TRBJ2-1, with 9 bases matching TRBD2. The CDR3 sequence is 15 residues long. Trimming took 5 bases from V and 3 from J; bases not matched to a gene: 5. Germline V lookup: CDR1 PRHDT, CDR2 FYEKMQ (reference sequence). The CDR3 is CASSPRLAVYNEQFF. DNA of the CDR3: TGTGCCAGCAGCCCGCGACTAGCGGTCTACAATGAGCAGTTCTTC.

Concerning this clone: This sample includes further DNA sequences coding for the same CDR3. The V call is TRBV28, the J call TRBJ2-5, with 7 bases aligning to TRBD2. This CDR3 is built from 14 residues. Germline V gene sequence: CDR1 MDHEN, CDR2 SYDVKM. J gave up 0 bases and V 3 bases, and 1 base lay outside the gene matches. CDR3 in DNA: TGTGCCAGCAGTTTCGGGACTAACCAAGAGACCCAGTACTTC. Translation: CASSFGTNQETQYF.

The chain is built from TRBV27 and TRBJ2-7, with 7 bases lining up with TRBD1. Germline assignment: CDR1 MNHEY and CDR2 SMNVEV (reference sequence). V gave up 5 bases and J gave up 2 bases; unmatched junction bases: 12. The CDR3 has 16 residues. The chain's CDR3 is CASSPSLGDRTYEQYF. In nucleotides, the CDR3 is TGTGCCAGCAGTCCATCCCTGGGGGACAGAACCTACGAGCAGTACTTC.

The chain carries TRBV28 and TRBJ2-6; no clear D gene. The CDR3 extends over 15 amino acids. Germline lookup yields CDR1 MDHEN and CDR2 SYDVKM. Between the trimmed V and J ends, which lost 5 bases and 1 base, there was a span of 9 bases. CDR3 sequence: CASSLPPSGANVLTF. In DNA, the CDR3 is TGTGCCAGCAGTCTTCCCCCTTCTGGGGCCAACGTCCTGACTTTC.